Listed below are T cell receptor beta chains from one sample, sequenced in a study of early T cells in non-severe SARS-CoV-2 infection. TCRdb reprocessed the 5' RACE reads via MiXCR and lists one record per CDR3 protein. The data show about 72,000 distinct CDR3 sequences, with 10% seen just once and under 10% held by the top ten. The sample in question was whole blood, obtained at baseline. The source is an adult who was a healthcare worker with PCR-confirmed SARS-CoV-2 infection or an uninfected control (not recorded which). The CDR3 runs from the conserved cysteine through the conserved F or W. A D gene is named only where the DNA matches it firmly. Some rows mark clone size as missing; the rest say once, few, many or name a class of expanded clone.

j_call clone_size v_call d_call cdr3_aa cdr3_nt
TRBJ1-3 NA TRBV7-6 TRBD1 CASSPAGGSGNTIYF TGTGCCAGCAGTCCGGCAGGGGGATCTGGAAACACCATATATTTT
TRBJ2-7 few TRBV5-1 NA CASSSSGIHEQYF TGCGCCAGCAGCTCCAGTGGGATCCACGAGCAGTACTTC
TRBJ2-5 many TRBV24-1 NA CATSRDQETQYF TGTGCCACCAGCCGGGACCAAGAGACCCAGTACTTC
TRBJ2-4 many TRBV19 NA CASSTGWVAKNIQYF TGTGCCAGTAGCACTGGGTGGGTAGCCAAAAACATTCAGTACTTC
TRBJ2-3 many TRBV7-6 NA CASSFQLTDTQYF TGTGCCAGCAGCTTCCAATTAACAGATACGCAGTATTTT
TRBJ2-3 many TRBV20-1 NA CSARPPLGPSTYTQYF TGCAGTGCTAGGCCGCCGTTGGGTCCTAGCACATATACGCAGTATTTT
TRBJ2-2 many TRBV27 NA CASSLWLGTGELFF TGTGCCAGCAGTTTATGGTTGGGCACCGGGGAGCTGTTTTTT
TRBJ1-1 NA TRBV5-1 NA CASSLAGITEAFF TGCGCCAGCAGCTTGGCAGGGATAACCGAAGCTTTCTTT
TRBJ1-1 few TRBV7-6 NA CASSWGQDLNTEAFF TGTGCCAGCAGCTGGGGCCAGGATCTGAACACTGAAGCTTTCTTT
TRBJ1-6 few TRBV4-3 NA CASSQGAGTGNSPLHF TGCGCCAGCAGCCAAGGTGCTGGGACGGGGAATTCACCCCTCCACTTT
TRBJ2-5 many TRBV16 TRBD1 CASTSGQDLQETQYF TGTGCCAGCACCTCTGGACAGGACTTACAAGAGACCCAGTACTTC
TRBJ1-6 many TRBV4-3 NA CASSQIPGPNSPLHF TGCGCCAGCAGCCAGATACCGGGCCCTAATTCACCCCTCCACTTT
TRBJ2-3 NA TRBV18 TRBD2 CASSPRLAGGADTQYF TGTGCCAGCTCACCCCGACTAGCGGGGGGGGCAGATACGCAGTATTTT
TRBJ2-2 few TRBV11-2 TRBD1 CASSAAAGGGTGELFF TGTGCCAGCAGCGCGGCGGCAGGGGGTGGTACCGGGGAGCTGTTTTTT
TRBJ2-1 few TRBV29-1 TRBD2 CSVEGTRDTNEQFF TGCAGCGTTGAGGGGACTAGGGATACCAATGAGCAGTTCTTC
TRBJ2-2 many TRBV4-1 NA CASSQDPGVAGELFF TGCGCCAGCAGCCAAGATCCAGGAGTAGCCGGGGAGCTGTTTTTT
TRBJ2-7 NA TRBV7-7 TRBD1 CASSPLGGGQGMYEQYF TGTGCTAGCAGCCCCCTCGGGGGAGGACAGGGGATGTACGAGCAGTACTTC
TRBJ2-3 NA TRBV2 TRBD1 CASSVSRDSSTDTQYF TGTGCCAGCTCCGTTTCCCGGGACAGCAGCACAGATACGCAGTATTTT
TRBJ1-2 few TRBV5-1 NA CASSLGDLGGYTF TGCGCCAGCAGCTTGGGGGATCTAGGTGGCTACACCTTC
TRBJ2-7 NA TRBV4-2 NA CASSQDFRDEQYF TGTGCCAGCAGCCAAGATTTCAGGGACGAGCAGTACTTC
TRBJ2-3 few TRBV6-1 TRBD2 CASRIAGSTDTQYF TGTGCCAGCAGAATAGCGGGGAGCACAGATACGCAGTATTTT
TRBJ2-1 NA TRBV6-1 NA CASSEAKDSNEQFF TGTGCCAGCAGTGAAGCTAAAGACAGCAATGAGCAGTTCTTC
TRBJ2-5 few TRBV7-9 NA CASSLGIARETQYF TGTGCCAGCAGCTTAGGGATAGCGCGTGAGACCCAGTACTTC
TRBJ2-3 few TRBV12-3/TRBV12-4 TRBD2 CASSPGTRWSDTQYF TGTGCCAGCAGTCCCGGGACTAGATGGTCAGATACGCAGTATTTT
TRBJ2-3 NA TRBV5-5 NA CASSLAFSTDTQYF TGTGCCAGCAGCTTGGCCTTTAGCACAGATACGCAGTATTTT
TRBJ1-1 few TRBV7-9 NA CASSRDLENTEAFF TGTGCCAGCAGCCGGGACTTAGAGAACACTGAAGCTTTCTTT
TRBJ2-3 NA TRBV28 TRBD2 CASSSASGGNTDTQYF TGTGCCAGCAGTAGTGCTAGCGGGGGGAACACAGATACGCAGTATTTT
TRBJ2-7 few TRBV18 TRBD1 CASSLGQDYEQYF TGTGCCAGCTCACTGGGACAGGACTACGAGCAGTACTTC
TRBJ2-1 many TRBV5-1 NA CASSPPFGEGSPGEQFF TGCGCCAGCAGCCCACCCTTCGGGGAAGGGTCCCCAGGTGAGCAGTTCTTC
TRBJ1-1 few TRBV9 NA CASSVEVVNTEAFF TGTGCCAGCAGCGTAGAAGTCGTGAACACTGAAGCTTTCTTT
TRBJ2-1 many TRBV2 NA CASQNRGGSYNEQFF TGTGCCAGCCAAAACAGGGGAGGGTCCTACAATGAGCAGTTCTTC
TRBJ2-1 NA TRBV7-9 NA CASSRTLGRPTYNEQFF TGTGCCAGCAGCCGGACCCTGGGGCGCCCCACCTACAATGAGCAGTTCTTC
TRBJ2-6 many TRBV12-3/TRBV12-4 NA CASRADSFSGANVLTF TGTGCCAGCAGGGCCGACAGCTTCTCTGGGGCCAACGTCCTGACTTTC
TRBJ1-6 NA TRBV12-5 NA CASGLGRDWSLHF TGTGCTAGTGGTTTGGGACGGGATTGGAGCCTCCACTTT
TRBJ1-5 few TRBV2 TRBD1 CASDRGEGQPQHF TGTGCCAGCGACAGGGGCGAGGGACAGCCCCAGCATTTT
TRBJ2-2 NA TRBV29-1 NA CSVARGGTGELFF TGCAGCGTTGCCAGGGGAGGGACCGGGGAGCTGTTTTTT
TRBJ2-3 NA TRBV5-1 TRBD1 CASSPDHYRDRGTQYF TGCGCCAGCAGCCCAGACCATTACCGGGACAGGGGTACGCAGTATTTT
TRBJ1-1 NA TRBV9 TRBD1 CASSVSSTGGNTEAFF TGTGCCAGCAGCGTATCATCGACAGGGGGTAACACTGAAGCTTTCTTT
TRBJ2-7 few TRBV19 TRBD2 CASSISLAGGSYEQYF TGTGCCAGTAGTATTTCACTAGCGGGGGGCAGCTACGAGCAGTACTTC
TRBJ2-4 NA TRBV10-3 TRBD2 CAISEGGLGGTRLNIQYF TGTGCCATCAGTGAAGGCGGTTTAGGAGGGACTAGGCTTAACATTCAGTACTTC